This T cell receptor beta chain appears in the sequencing data of a study of T cell changes during pregnancy in multiple sclerosis. The CDR3 extends over 19 amino acids. Germline V gene data show CDR1 as SNHLY and CDR2 as FYNNEI. The V segment lost 8 bases and the J segment 0 bases; nucleotides outside the gene matches: 13. TCRdb's table, derived via immunoSEQ multiplex PCR, lists solely in-frame clones and lacks some. The profile shows under 45,000 clones, almost 95% of them singletons. This clonotype was sampled from a female donor with multiple sclerosis, enrolled in a pregnancy study. The V gene is TRBV2, the J gene TRBJ2-2; 12 bases match TRBD2. The sequencing used CD4+ T cells from peripheral blood mononuclear cells, collected after pregnancy. The CDR3 region is CASSSPLAGGPANTGELFF. DNA for the CDR3: TGTGCCAGCTCCTCTCCACTAGCGGGGGGACCCGCGAACACCGGGGAGCTGTTTTTT.